This T cell receptor beta chain was captured by sequencing in a study of blood T cell repertoires in COVID-19. The method was immunoSEQ multiplex PCR; TCRdb's version includes in-frame clones alone and lacks a portion of them. The table shows 200,000 to 250,000 clones, with around 87% occurring only once. Germline V gene lookup returns CDR1 LGHNA and CDR2 YNFKEQ. The CDR3 is 16 residues long. Trimming took 0 bases from V and 5 from J, leaving 17 bases between them. The chain employs TRBV4-2 and TRBJ2-7; TRBD1 is a possible D gene (5 bases). This clonotype originated in a woman aged 50 to 65 who had recovered from COVID-19. The sequencing sample was made of PBMCs or T cells enriched from blood (not recorded which). This chain's CDR3 is CASSQEIGVMGHEQYF. DNA for the CDR3: TGTGCCAGCAGCCAAGAAATTGGGGTGATGGGGCACGAGCAGTACTTC.